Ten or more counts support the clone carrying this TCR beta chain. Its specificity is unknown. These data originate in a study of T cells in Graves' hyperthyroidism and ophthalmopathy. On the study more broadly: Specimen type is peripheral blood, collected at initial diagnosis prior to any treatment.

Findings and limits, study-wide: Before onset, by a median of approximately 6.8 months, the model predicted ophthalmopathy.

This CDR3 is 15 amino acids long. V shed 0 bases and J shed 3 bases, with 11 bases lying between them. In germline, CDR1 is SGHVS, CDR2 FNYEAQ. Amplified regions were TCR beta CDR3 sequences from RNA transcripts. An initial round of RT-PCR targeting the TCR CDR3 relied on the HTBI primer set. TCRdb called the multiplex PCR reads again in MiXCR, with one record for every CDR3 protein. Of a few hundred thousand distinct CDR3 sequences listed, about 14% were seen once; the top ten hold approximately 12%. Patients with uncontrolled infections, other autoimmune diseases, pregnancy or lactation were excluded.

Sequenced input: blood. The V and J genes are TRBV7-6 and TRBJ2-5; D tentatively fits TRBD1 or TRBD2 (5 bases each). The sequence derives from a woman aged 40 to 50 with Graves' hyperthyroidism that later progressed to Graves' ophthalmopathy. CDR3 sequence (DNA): TGTGCCAGCAGCTTAGCCCCCGGGACCAAAGAGACCCAGTACTTC. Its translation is CASSLAPGTKETQYF.